Listed below are T cell receptor beta chains from one sample, sequenced in a study of cytotoxic CD8 clonotypes in ibrutinib-treated CLL. Assay: immunoSEQ multiplex PCR; the TCRdb copy retains only in-frame clones and omits some. Of about 5,500 clones in the sample, roughly 68% were seen once. The input for sequencing was PBMCs, taken before ibrutinib treatment. The receptors derive from a human donor with chronic lymphocytic leukemia. CDR3s include the opening cysteine and the closing phenylalanine or tryptophan. The D gene is left open where the match is weak. A row's size may be missing; if present it is once, few, many or a size class.

CDR3: CASSSRSEVLWSPLHF; DNA: TGTGCCAGCAGCTCAAGGTCCGAAGTCCTATGGTCACCCCTCCACTTT; size: -; J: TRBJ1-6; V: TRBV7-8; D: -
CDR3: CASSQDWADYNQPQHF; DNA: TGCGCCAGCAGCCAAGATTGGGCCGATTACAATCAGCCCCAGCATTTT; size: -; J: TRBJ1-5; V: TRBV4-3; D: -
CDR3: CASSQTGTGVTGELFF; DNA: TGTGCCAGCAGTCAAACCGGGACAGGGGTGACCGGGGAGCTGTTTTTT; size: once; J: TRBJ2-2; V: TRBV6-6; D: TRBD1
CDR3: CASSYGVEAFF; DNA: TGCGCCAGCAGTTACGGGGTTGAAGCTTTCTTT; size: once; J: TRBJ1-1; V: TRBV5-1; D: -
CDR3: CASSKGLAGGDEETQYF; DNA: TGTGCCAGCAGCAAGGGACTAGCGGGGGGAGATGAGGAGACCCAGTACTTC; size: once; J: TRBJ2-5; V: TRBV5-5; D: TRBD2
CDR3: CASSLGASGAAYNEQFF; DNA: TGTGCCAGCAGCTTAGGTGCTAGCGGGGCCGCCTACAATGAGCAGTTCTTC; size: -; J: TRBJ2-1; V: TRBV7-9; D: TRBD2
CDR3: CASSVAGGLAGAPSYNEQFF; DNA: TGTGCCAGCAGCGTAGCTGGAGGACTAGCGGGGGCCCCGTCCTACAATGAGCAGTTCTTC; size: -; J: TRBJ2-1; V: TRBV9; D: TRBD2
CDR3: CAARPSGTSGNTIYF; DNA: TGTGCCGCCCGTCCGTCCGGGACCTCTGGAAACACCATATATTTT; size: -; J: TRBJ1-3; V: TRBV10-3; D: -
CDR3: CASSQATIATNEKLFF; DNA: TGTGCCAGCAGCCAAGCCACTATTGCAACTAATGAAAAACTGTTTTTT; size: once; J: TRBJ1-4; V: TRBV14; D: -
CDR3: CASSLDRGGEKLFF; DNA: TGTGCCAGCAGCCTGGACAGGGGAGGTGAAAAACTGTTTTTT; size: -; J: TRBJ1-4; V: TRBV7-9; D: TRBD1